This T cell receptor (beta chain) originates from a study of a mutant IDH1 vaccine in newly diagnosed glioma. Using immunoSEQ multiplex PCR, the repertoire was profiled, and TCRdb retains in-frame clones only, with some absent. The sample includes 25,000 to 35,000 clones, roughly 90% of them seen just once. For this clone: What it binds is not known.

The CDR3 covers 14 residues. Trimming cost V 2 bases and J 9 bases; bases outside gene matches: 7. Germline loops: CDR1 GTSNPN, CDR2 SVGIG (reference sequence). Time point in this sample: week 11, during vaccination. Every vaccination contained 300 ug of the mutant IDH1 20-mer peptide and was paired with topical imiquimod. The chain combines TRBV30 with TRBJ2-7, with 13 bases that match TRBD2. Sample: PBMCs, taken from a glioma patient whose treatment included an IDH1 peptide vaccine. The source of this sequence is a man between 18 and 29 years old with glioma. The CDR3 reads CAWSPSTSGRRQYF. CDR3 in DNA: TGTGCCTGGAGTCCCTCGACTAGCGGGAGGAGGCAGTACTTC.